The 22 T cell receptor beta chains given below trace back to one sample, sequenced in a study of T cells in women clearing cervical HPV infection. Sequencing was performed with immunoSEQ multiplex PCR; in TCRdb, only in-frame clones are kept and a portion is missing. The ten most abundant clones cover under 8% of a sample with around 39,000 clones. Source material: blood buffy coat. Receptors were obtained from a woman aged 18 to 75 with a cervical HPV16 infection that either progressed to CIN3+ or cleared (not recorded which).

Points on this clone: The junction does not match germline at one end; this may be a read error. Coverage ceases 3 residues before the CDR3 finishes, and the germline J gene fills in the end. V usage is TRBV7-9 and J usage is TRBJ1-2; D gene unclear. This CDR3 is built from 13 residues. CDR1 and CDR2 (germline): SEHNR, FQNEAQ (reference sequence). The sequenced CDR3 bases are TGTGCCAGCAGCATCAGACTAGTCTATGAC. As protein: CASSIRLVYD. The whole CDR3 region reads CASSIRLVYDYTF.

Comment on this clone: The read finishes 3 residues shy of the CDR3 end, and the germline J gene is used to complete it. The same CDR3 arises from other DNA sequences in this sample as well. V usage is TRBV7-9 and J usage is TRBJ1-3; D call uncertain. Germline-derived CDR1 and CDR2 are SEHNR and FQNEAQ (reference sequence). This CDR3 region has 14 residues. V lost 5 bases and J lost 4, with 12 bases in between. The CDR3 bases that were read are TGTGCCAGCAGCGCGGGAGGGTTGGGAAACACC. This translates into CASSAGGLGNT. The whole CDR3 sequence reads CASSAGGLGNTIYF.

Notes on this clone: At the DNA level, this CDR3 is encoded by other sequences in the same sample as well. The CDR3 sequence is CSARPTEDGNTIYF. Partial CDR3 DNA: TGCAGTGCTAGGCCAACAGAAGATGGAAACACC. The chain couples TRBV20-1 to TRBJ1-3; D remains unclear. The DNA ends 3 residues before the CDR3 does, and the rest of the CDR3 is filled in from the germline J gene. Germline V gene data show CDR1 as DFQATT and CDR2 as SNEGSKA (reference sequence). The length of the CDR3 is 14 residues. V gave up 3 bases and J gave up 3 bases, with 12 bases separating them.

Points on this clone: With the read ending 3 residues before the CDR3 end, the germline J gene is used to fill in that end. The rearrangement uses TRBV5-1 and TRBJ2-1, with no clear D. The germline V and J ends were trimmed by 0 bases and 7 bases, with 5 bases remaining between them. The germline CDR1 and CDR2 sequences are SGHRS and YFSETQ. This CDR3 comprises 12 residues. The DNA read from the CDR3 is TGCGCCAGCAGCTTGGACTTTAATGAG. Encoded protein: CASSLDFNE. The whole CDR3 protein is CASSLDFNEQFF.

Regarding this clone: The read terminates 3 residues ahead of where the CDR3 ends, so the germline J gene completes it. This rearrangement joins TRBV10-3 to TRBJ2-3; 9 bases fit TRBD2. Germline V gives CDR1 ENHRY, CDR2 SYGVKD. Unmatched junction bases numbered 5, after V lost 7 bases and J lost 6 bases. There are 13 residues in the CDR3. Incomplete CDR3 DNA: TGTGCCATCACCTCTAGCGGGGAGGATACG. Residues: CAITSSGEDT. The complete CDR3 protein is CAITSSGEDTQYF.

Notes on this clone: The read is 3 residues too short to cover the CDR3 end, so that end is filled in from the germline J gene. The chain couples TRBV5-3 to TRBJ1-3, with 7 bases that match TRBD1. TRBV5-3 has ORF status, its function being uncertain. This CDR3 region has 14 residues. V lost 3 bases to trimming and J lost 5 bases; unmatched junction nucleotides: 5. The sequenced part of the CDR3 DNA is TGTGCCAGAAGCTATGGACAGGTACGAAACACC. The encoded protein is CARSYGQVRNT. The CDR3 in full is CARSYGQVRNTIYF.

About this clone: The observed sequence ends 3 residues before the CDR3 terminus, with the missing tail filled in from the germline J gene. The gene calls are TRBV5-1 and TRBJ2-1; 8 bases agree with TRBD2. Unmatched junction bases numbered 4, after V lost 0 bases and J lost 5 bases. The CDR3 is 15 amino acids. Germline V gene data show CDR1 as SGHRS and CDR2 as YFSETQ. The covered CDR3 bases are TGCGCCAGCAGCTTGGTGGCGGGAGGAGACAATGAG. It yields the protein CASSLVAGGDNE. The complete CDR3 sequence is CASSLVAGGDNEQFF.

Comments on this clone: The read comes to an end 3 residues before the CDR3 does, leaving the germline J gene to fill in the end. The chain has TRBV7-3 and TRBJ1-2, with D possibly matching TRBD1 (5 bases). The length of the CDR3 is 14 residues. The germline V gene has CDR1 SGHTA and CDR2 FQGTGA. The CDR3 loop reads CASSPSGRADTYTF. CDR3 DNA (partial): TGTGCCAGCAGCCCTTCAGGGAGGGCAGATACC.

Comments on this clone: The CDR3 end falls 3 residues outside the read, so it is completed with the germline J gene. The chain recombines TRBV5-1 with TRBJ1-2; D is unclear. Trimming took off 2 bases at V and 4 bases at J, with 15 bases between the two ends. The CDR3 contains 15 residues. Germline assignment: CDR1 SGHRS and CDR2 YFSETQ. The sequenced CDR3 bases are TGCGCCAGCAGCTTTAACGGTAGCCCGTTCTATGGC. Protein sequence: CASSFNGSPFYG. The CDR3 in its entirety is CASSFNGSPFYGYTF.

Of note for this clone: With the read ending 3 residues before the CDR3 end, the germline J gene is used to fill in that end. The J gene is TRBJ2-7, the V gene TRBV20-1; the match to TRBD1 covers 8 bases. Germline V lookup: CDR1 DFQATT, CDR2 SNEGSKA (reference sequence). V shed 6 bases and J 4 bases; nucleotides not matched to a gene: 17. This CDR3 is 16 amino acids long. The CDR3 region is CSATDRGDGLLYEQYF. The CDR3 bases that were read are TGCAGTGCAACTGACAGGGGTGACGGTCTTTTATACGAG.

About this clone itself: The sequenced fragment ends 3 residues before the CDR3 boundary, so the rest is inferred from the germline J gene. The chain employs TRBV6-2 or TRBV6-3 and TRBJ1-2; 8 bases line up with TRBD1. This CDR3 spans 15 amino acids. The germline V gene has CDR1 MNHEY and CDR2 SVGEGT. CDR3 loop: CASSKGRTGLTGYTF. CDR3 bases read: TGTGCCAGCTCTAAAGGCCGGACAGGGCTCACGGGC.

CDR3 sequence reads: CASSLGQGYGQYF. The covered CDR3 bases are TGTGCCAGCAGCTTAGGACAGGGGTACGGT. The chain couples TRBV7-9 to TRBJ2-4; 8 nucleotides match TRBD1. With the read ending 3 residues before the CDR3 end, the germline J gene is used to fill in that end. Germline V gene sequence: CDR1 SEHNR, CDR2 FQNEAQ (reference sequence). CDR3 length equals 13 residues.

Concerning this clone: The CDR3 end is not reached by the read, which stops 3 residues before it; the germline J gene fills it in. This chain connects TRBV18 to TRBJ2-3; D unresolved. The CDR3 has 11 residues. CDR1 is KGHSH, CDR2 LQKENI, per germline. This CDR3 is CASSPQETQYF. The covered CDR3 bases are TGTGCCAGCTCACCCCAGGAAACG.

Concerning this clone itself: The CDR3 is cut off 3 residues early in the read; its end comes from the germline J gene. This sequence joins TRBV5-5 and TRBJ2-1; 13 nucleotides agree with TRBD2. The CDR3 is made up of 15 amino acids. The J segment lost 8 bases and the V segment lost 2 bases, leaving 4 bases of the junction unmatched. The germline V gene has CDR1 SGHKS and CDR2 YYEKEE (reference sequence). CDR3 sequence reads: CASSFRTSGSDEQFF. The covered CDR3 bases are TGTGCCAGCAGCTTCCGGACTAGCGGGAGTGATGAG.

A remark on this clone: The read comes to an end 3 residues before the CDR3 does, leaving the germline J gene to fill in the end. The chain has TRBV10-3 and TRBJ2-7; D gene unclear. In germline, CDR1 is ENHRY, CDR2 SYGVKD. The CDR3 runs to 11 residues. Trimming left V 7 bases short and J 4 bases short, with 8 bases between. CDR3 DNA, as far as it was read: TGTGCCATCATGTCCCAATACGAG. As protein: CAIMSQYE. The whole CDR3 protein reads CAIMSQYEQYF.

Comment on this clone: The read finishes 3 residues shy of the CDR3 end, and the germline J gene is used to complete it. The chain is built from TRBV5-1 and TRBJ2-1, with 9 bases matching TRBD1. With V trimmed by 4 bases and J by 6 bases, 14 bases remained unmatched. Germline assignment: CDR1 SGHRS and CDR2 YFSETQ. CDR3 length: 17 residues. Incomplete CDR3 DNA: TGCGCCAGCAGCCCCCCCCTTCCGGGACAGGGAGGCAATGAG. Residues: CASSPPLPGQGGNE. The CDR3 in full is CASSPPLPGQGGNEQFF. The full variable domain, its missing parts supplied by reference TRBV5-1 and TRBJ2-1, is KAGVTQTPRYLIKTRGQQVTLSCSPISGHRSVSWYQQTPGQGLQFLFEYFSETQRNKGNFPGRFSGRQFSNSRSEMNVSTLELGDSALYLCASSPPLPGQGGNEQFFGPGTRLTVL.

Concerning this clone: The read terminates 3 residues ahead of where the CDR3 ends, so the germline J gene completes it. V usage is TRBV29-1 and J usage is TRBJ1-2; D is ambiguous. Germline CDR1 SQVTM, CDR2 ANQGSEA. The CDR3 sequence is 16 residues long. V was cut by 2 bases and J by 4 bases, with 20 bases left in between. The sequenced CDR3 bases are TGCAGCGTTGAATTTAGTATGGAGGTACGGGGCTATGGC. Protein: CSVEFSMEVRGYG. The CDR3, in full, reads CSVEFSMEVRGYGYTF. Looking up the rest from reference TRBV29-1 and TRBJ1-2 gives the full variable domain: SAVISQKPSRDICQRGTSLTIQCQVDSQVTMMFWYRQQPGQSLTLIATANQGSEATYESGFVIDKFPISRPNLTFSTLTVSNMSPEDSSIYLCSVEFSMEVRGYGYTFGSGTRLTVV.

With respect to this clone: The junction departs from germline at one end; a sequencing error may be responsible. Sequencing ends 3 residues short of the CDR3 end; the germline J gene provides the rest. Other nucleotide sequences in the sample specify the same CDR3. This sequence joins TRBV7-6 and TRBJ1-3; unclear D gene. The germline V gene has CDR1 SGHVS and CDR2 FNYEAQ. CDR3 length equals 13 residues. This CDR3 is CASSPTAGNTIYF. The CDR3 bases that were read are TGTGCCAGCAGCCCCACAGCTGGAAACACA. Combining the CDR3 with reference TRBV7-6 and TRBJ1-3 gives the whole variable domain GAGVSQSPRYKVTKRGQDVALRCDPISGHVSLYWYRQALGQGPEFLTYFNYEAQQDKSGLPNDRFSAERPEGSISTLTIQRTEQRDSAMYRCASSPTAGNTIYFGEGSWLTVV.

Regarding this clone: The read falls 3 residues short of the CDR3 end, and the missing part is taken from the germline J gene. V is TRBV23-1 and J is TRBJ2-2; 7 bases align to TRBD2. TRBV23-1 is flagged as an ORF with uncertain function. V was pared by 0 bases and J by 1 base, with 5 bases of the junction left unmatched. CDR3 size: 17 residues. CDR3 sequence: CASSQSARGRNTGELFF. The DNA read from the CDR3 is TGCGCCAGCAGTCAATCGGCGCGGGGGAGGAACACCGGGGAG.

With regard to this clone: The CDR3 extends 3 residues past the end of the read, so its final part is completed from the germline J gene. The chain recombines TRBV10-2 with TRBJ2-2, with D possibly matching TRBD2 (6 bases). The CDR3 totals 13 residues. Trimming removed 5 bases from V and 6 bases from J, with 10 bases in between. Germline-derived CDR1 and CDR2 are WSHSY and SAAADI. The CDR3 sequence: CASSPGGAGELFF. CDR3 bases read: TGCGCCAGCAGTCCAGGAGGGGCCGGGGAG.

Worth noting for this clone: The read ends 3 residues before the CDR3 terminus; that terminus is restored from the germline J gene. The J gene is TRBJ2-3, the V gene TRBV5-1; 11 nucleotides match TRBD2. Germline CDR1 reads SGHRS; CDR2 reads YFSETQ. This CDR3 has 16 amino acids. CDR3 in amino acids: CASSSEGTSGEETQYF. CDR3 bases read: TGCGCCAGCAGCTCCGAGGGGACTAGCGGAGAAGAGACG.

To note about this clone: The CDR3 end is not reached by the read, which stops 3 residues before it; the germline J gene fills it in. The chain couples TRBV7-6 to TRBJ1-6, with D possibly TRBD1 on 6 matching bases. The CDR3 loop spans 18 amino acids. V shed 3 bases and J shed 7 bases, with 22 bases lying between them. Per the germline V gene, CDR1 is SGHVS and CDR2 is FNYEAQ. The sequenced CDR3 bases are TGTGCCAGCAGCTTTCAAGCGGACAGCCTCGGCCTGAATTCACCC. This translates into CASSFQADSLGLNSP. The whole CDR3 sequence reads CASSFQADSLGLNSPLHF.